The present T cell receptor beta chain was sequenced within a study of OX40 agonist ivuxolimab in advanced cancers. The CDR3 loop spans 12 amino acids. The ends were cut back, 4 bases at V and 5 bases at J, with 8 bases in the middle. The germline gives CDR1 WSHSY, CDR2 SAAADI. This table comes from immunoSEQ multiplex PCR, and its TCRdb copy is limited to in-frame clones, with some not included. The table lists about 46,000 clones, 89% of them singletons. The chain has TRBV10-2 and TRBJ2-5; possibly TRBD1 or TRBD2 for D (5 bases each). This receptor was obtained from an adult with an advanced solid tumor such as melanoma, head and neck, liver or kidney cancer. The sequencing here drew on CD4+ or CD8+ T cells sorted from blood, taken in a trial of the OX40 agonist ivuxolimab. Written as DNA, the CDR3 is TGCGCCAGCAGTGGGGGCGGGGAGACCCAGTACTTC. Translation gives CASSGGGETQYF.